The clone carrying this T cell receptor (beta chain) was seen a single time. The data derive from a study of T cell changes during pregnancy in multiple sclerosis. The CDR3 runs to 14 residues. Trimming left V 5 bases short and J 1 base short, with 12 bases between. The germline gives CDR1 SGHRS, CDR2 YFSETQ. TCRdb keeps only in-frame clones here, not all; method: immunoSEQ multiplex PCR. Among around 75,000 clones listed, about 89% were seen once. This TCR derives from a female donor in good health, enrolled as a control in a pregnancy study. The chain combines TRBV5-1 with TRBJ1-1, with a possible D match to TRBD1 (6 bases). The sample was peripheral blood, taken in the first trimester of pregnancy. This chain's CDR3 is CASRGAGGNTEAFF. The CDR3 DNA sequence: TGCGCCAGCAGGGGGGCCGGAGGGAACACTGAAGCTTTCTTT.